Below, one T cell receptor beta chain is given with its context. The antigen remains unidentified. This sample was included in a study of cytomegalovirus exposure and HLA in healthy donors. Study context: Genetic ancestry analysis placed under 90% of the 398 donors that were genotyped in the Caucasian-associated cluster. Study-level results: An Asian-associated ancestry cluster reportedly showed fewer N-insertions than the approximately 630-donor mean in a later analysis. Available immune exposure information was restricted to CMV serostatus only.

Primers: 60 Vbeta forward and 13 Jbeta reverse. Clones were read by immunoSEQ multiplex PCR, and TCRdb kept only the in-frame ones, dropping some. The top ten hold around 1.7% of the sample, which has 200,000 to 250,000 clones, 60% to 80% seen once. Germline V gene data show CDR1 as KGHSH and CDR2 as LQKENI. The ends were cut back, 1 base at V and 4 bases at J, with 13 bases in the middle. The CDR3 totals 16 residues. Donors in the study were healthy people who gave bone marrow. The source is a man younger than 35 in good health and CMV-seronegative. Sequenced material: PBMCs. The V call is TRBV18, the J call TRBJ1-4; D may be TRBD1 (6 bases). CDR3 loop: CASSPLHRAGNEKLFF. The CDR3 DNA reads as TGTGCCAGCTCACCACTCCACAGGGCGGGTAATGAAAAACTGTTTTTT.